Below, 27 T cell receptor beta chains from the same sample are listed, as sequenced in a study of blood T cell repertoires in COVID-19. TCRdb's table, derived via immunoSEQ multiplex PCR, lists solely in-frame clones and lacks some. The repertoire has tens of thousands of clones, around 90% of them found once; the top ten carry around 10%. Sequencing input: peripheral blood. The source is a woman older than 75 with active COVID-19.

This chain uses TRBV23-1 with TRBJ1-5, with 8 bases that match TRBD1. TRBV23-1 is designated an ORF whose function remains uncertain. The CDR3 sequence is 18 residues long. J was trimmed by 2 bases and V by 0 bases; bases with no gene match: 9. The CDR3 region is CASSQSDRVDYGNQPQHF. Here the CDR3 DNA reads TGCGCCAGCAGTCAATCGGACAGGGTCGATTACGGCAATCAGCCCCAGCATTTT.

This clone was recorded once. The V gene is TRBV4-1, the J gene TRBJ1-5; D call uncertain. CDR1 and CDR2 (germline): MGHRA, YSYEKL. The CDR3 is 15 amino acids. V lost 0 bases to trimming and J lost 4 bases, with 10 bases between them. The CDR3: CASSQEDTANQPQHF. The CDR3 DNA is TGCGCCAGCAGCCAAGAAGACACCGCTAATCAGCCCCAGCATTTT.

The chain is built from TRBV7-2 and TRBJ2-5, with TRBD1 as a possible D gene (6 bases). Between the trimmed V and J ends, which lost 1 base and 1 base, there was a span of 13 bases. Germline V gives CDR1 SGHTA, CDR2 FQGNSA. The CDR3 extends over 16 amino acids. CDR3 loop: CASSLGPGASQETQYF. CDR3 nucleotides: TGTGCCAGCAGCTTAGGTCCAGGGGCCTCCCAAGAGACCCAGTACTTC.

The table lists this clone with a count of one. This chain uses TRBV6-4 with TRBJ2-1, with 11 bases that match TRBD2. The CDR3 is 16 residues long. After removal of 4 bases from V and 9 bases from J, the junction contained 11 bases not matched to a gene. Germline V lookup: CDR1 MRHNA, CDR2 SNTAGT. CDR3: CASSAQLAGGRSEQFF. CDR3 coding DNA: TGTGCCAGCAGTGCGCAATTAGCGGGGGGGCGCAGTGAGCAGTTCTTC.

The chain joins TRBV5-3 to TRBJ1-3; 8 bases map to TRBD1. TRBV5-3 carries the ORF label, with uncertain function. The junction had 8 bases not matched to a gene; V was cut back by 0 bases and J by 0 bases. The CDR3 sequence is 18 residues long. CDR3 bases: TGTGCCAGAAGCTTGGGGGACAGGATACTTCACTCTGGAAACACCATATATTTT. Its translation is CARSLGDRILHSGNTIYF.

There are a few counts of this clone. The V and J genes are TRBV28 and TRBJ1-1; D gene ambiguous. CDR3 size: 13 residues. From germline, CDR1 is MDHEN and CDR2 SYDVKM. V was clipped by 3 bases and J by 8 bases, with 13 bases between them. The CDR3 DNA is TGTGCCAGCAGTTTCCCCGGCAGGCTCGAAGCTTTCTTT. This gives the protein CASSFPGRLEAFF.

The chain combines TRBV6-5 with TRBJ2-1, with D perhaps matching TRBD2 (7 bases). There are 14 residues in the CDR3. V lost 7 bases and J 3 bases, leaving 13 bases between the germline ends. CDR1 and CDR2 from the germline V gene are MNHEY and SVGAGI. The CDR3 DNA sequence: TGTGCCAGCACTAGGGGGGGGAGCTACAATGAGCAGTTCTTC. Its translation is CASTRGGSYNEQFF.

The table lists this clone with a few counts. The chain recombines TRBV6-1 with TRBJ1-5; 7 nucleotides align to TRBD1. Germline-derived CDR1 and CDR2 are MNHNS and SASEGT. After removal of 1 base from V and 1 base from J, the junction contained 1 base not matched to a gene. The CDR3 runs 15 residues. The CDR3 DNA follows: TGTGCCAGCAGTGAAGACAGGGGCAGCAATCAGCCCCAGCATTTT. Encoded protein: CASSEDRGSNQPQHF.

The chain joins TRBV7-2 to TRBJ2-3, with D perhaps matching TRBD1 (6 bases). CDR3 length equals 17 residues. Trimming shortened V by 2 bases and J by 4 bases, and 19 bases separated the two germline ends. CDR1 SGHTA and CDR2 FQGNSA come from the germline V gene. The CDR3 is CASSLIRTVRGSDTQYF. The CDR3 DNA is TGTGCCAGCAGCTTAATTAGGACAGTCAGAGGCTCAGATACGCAGTATTTT.

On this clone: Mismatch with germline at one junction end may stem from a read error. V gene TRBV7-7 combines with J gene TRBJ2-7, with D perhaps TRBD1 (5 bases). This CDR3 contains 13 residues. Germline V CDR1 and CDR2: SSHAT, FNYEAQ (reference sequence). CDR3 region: CASSFIRVGEQYF. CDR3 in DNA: TGTGCTAGCAGCTTCATCAGGGTGGGCGAGCAGTACTTC.

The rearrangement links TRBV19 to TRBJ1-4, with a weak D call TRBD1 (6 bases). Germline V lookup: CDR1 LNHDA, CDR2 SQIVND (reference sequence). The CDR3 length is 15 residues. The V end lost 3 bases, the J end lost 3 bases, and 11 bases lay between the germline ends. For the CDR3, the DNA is TGTGCCAGTAGTATCGACAGGTCGTCTAATGAAAAACTGTTTTTT. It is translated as CASSIDRSSNEKLFF.

The CDR3: CASSLFSGGLINEQFF. DNA for the CDR3: TGTGCCAGCAGCCTATTCTCAGGGGGCCTTATCAATGAGCAGTTCTTC. V and J are TRBV28 and TRBJ2-1; 8 bases align to TRBD1. The CDR3 contains 16 residues. The germline V gene encodes CDR1 MDHEN and CDR2 SYDVKM. J gave up 6 bases and V 6 bases, and 13 bases lay outside the gene matches.

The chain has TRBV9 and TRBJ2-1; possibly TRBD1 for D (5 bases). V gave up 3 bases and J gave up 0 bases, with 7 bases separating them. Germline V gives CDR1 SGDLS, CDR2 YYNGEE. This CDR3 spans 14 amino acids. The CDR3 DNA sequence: TGTGCCAGCAGCGGGGGCAGCTCCTACAATGAGCAGTTCTTC. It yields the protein CASSGGSSYNEQFF.

CDR3 DNA: TGTGCCAGCAGACTCTCGTCGGGAGGTAGAGGCTACACCTTC. This codes for CASRLSSGGRGYTF. The J gene is TRBJ1-2, the V gene TRBV28; D is undetermined. The germline V gene has CDR1 MDHEN and CDR2 SYDVKM. The CDR3 totals 14 residues. V was clipped by 6 bases and J by 8 bases, with 19 bases between them.

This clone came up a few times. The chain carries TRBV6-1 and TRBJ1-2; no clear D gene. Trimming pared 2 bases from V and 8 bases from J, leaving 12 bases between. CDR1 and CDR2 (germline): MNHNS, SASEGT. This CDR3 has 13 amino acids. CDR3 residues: CASSETSAGGYTF. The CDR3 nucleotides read TGTGCCAGCAGTGAAACGAGTGCGGGAGGCTACACCTTC.

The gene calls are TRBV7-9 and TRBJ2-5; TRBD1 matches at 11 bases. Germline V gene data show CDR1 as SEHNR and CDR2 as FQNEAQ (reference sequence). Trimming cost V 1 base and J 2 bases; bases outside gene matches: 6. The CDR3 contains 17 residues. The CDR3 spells CASSLVDRDRGQETQYF. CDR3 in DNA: TGTGCCAGCAGCTTAGTGGACCGGGACAGGGGGCAAGAGACCCAGTACTTC.

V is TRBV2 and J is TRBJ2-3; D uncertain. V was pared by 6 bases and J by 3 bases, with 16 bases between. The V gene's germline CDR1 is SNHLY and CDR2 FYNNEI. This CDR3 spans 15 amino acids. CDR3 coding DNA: TGTGCCAGCAGACGAGAGAGTTCTACTACAGATACGCAGTATTTT. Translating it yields CASRRESSTTDTQYF.

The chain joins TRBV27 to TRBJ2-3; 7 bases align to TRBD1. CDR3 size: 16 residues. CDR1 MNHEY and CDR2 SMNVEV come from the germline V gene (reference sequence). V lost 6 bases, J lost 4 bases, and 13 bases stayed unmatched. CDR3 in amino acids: CASRQTGNLWADTQYF. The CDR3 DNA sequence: TGTGCCAGCAGACAGACAGGGAATCTTTGGGCAGATACGCAGTATTTT.

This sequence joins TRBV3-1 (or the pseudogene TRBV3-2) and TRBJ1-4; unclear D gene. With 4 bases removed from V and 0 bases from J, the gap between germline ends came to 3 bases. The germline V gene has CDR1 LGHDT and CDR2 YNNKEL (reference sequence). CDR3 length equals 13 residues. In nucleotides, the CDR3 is TGTGCCAGCAGCCGAGCAACTAATGAAAAACTGTTTTTT. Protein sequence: CASSRATNEKLFF.

CDR3 amino acids: CASSVAGTETQYF. CDR3 nucleotides: TGTGCCAGCAGCGTAGCAGGCACGGAGACCCAGTACTTC. This chain links TRBV9 with TRBJ2-5; D is undetermined. The CDR3 contains 13 residues. Germline V lookup: CDR1 SGDLS, CDR2 YYNGEE. V was trimmed by 0 bases and J by 5 bases, leaving 8 bases between them.

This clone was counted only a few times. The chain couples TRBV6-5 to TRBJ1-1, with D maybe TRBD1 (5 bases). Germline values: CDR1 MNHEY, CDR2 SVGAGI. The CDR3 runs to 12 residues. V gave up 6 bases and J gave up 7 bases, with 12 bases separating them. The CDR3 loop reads CASSNWGGEAFF. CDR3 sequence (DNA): TGTGCCAGCAGCAACTGGGGGGGTGAAGCTTTCTTT.

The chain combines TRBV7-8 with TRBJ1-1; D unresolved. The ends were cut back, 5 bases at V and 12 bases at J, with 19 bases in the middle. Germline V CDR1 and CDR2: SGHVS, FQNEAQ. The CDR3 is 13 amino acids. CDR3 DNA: TGTGCCAGCAGCGAGCTCGGGAGACCTAAGACTTTCTTT. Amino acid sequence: CASSELGRPKTFF. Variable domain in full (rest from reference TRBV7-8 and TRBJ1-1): GAGVSQSPRYKVAKRGQDVALRCDPISGHVSLFWYQQALGQGPEFLTYFQNEAQLDKSGLPSDRFFAERPEGSVSTLKIQRTQQEDSAVYLCASSELGRPKTFFGQGTRLTVV.

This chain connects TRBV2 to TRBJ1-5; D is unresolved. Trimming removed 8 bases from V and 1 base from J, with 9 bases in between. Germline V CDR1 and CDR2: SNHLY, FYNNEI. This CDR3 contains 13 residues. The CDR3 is CASGGLSNQPQHF. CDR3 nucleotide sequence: TGTGCCAGCGGCGGACTAAGCAATCAGCCCCAGCATTTT.

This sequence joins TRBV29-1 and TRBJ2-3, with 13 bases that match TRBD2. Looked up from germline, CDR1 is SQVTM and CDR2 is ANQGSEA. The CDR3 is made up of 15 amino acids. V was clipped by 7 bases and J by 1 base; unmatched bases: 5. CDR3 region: CSAEGLAGGTDTQYF. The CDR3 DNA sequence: TGCAGCGCCGAAGGACTAGCGGGGGGCACAGATACGCAGTATTTT.

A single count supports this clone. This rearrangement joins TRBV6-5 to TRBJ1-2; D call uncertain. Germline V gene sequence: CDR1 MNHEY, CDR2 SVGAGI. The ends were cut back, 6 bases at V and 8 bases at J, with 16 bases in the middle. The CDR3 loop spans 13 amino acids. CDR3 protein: CASRHGEGEGYTF. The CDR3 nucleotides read TGTGCCAGCAGGCACGGAGAGGGTGAAGGCTACACCTTC.

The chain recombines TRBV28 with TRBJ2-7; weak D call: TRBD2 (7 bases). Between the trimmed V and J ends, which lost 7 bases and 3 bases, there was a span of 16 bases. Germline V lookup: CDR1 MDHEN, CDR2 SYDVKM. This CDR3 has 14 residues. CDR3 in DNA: TGTGCCAGCAAGGGAGGGGGGATGGTCTACGAGCAGTACTTC. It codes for CASKGGGMVYEQYF.

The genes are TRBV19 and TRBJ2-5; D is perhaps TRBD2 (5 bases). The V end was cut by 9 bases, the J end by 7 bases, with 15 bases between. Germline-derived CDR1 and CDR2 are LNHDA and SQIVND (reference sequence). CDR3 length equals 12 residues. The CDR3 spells CASRGSPGTQYF. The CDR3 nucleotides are TGTGCCAGCAGAGGGTCCCCAGGGACCCAGTACTTC.